The sequence of this T cell receptor (beta chain) was determined in a study of blood T cell repertoires in COVID-19. Study background: Sources were T cells, B-cell-depleted T cells, or PBMCs; the material itself was cDNA or gDNA.

The count of this clone is one. As originally analysed: Reference gene primer amplification yielded estimated nucleated cell counts. The method was immunoSEQ multiplex PCR; TCRdb's version includes in-frame clones alone and lacks a portion of them. That table supplies the V and J calls and clone size; D and trimming were determined from the DNA. The sample holds about 130,000 clones, 84% seen once. The CDR3 covers 14 residues. The germline V gene encodes CDR1 SGHNT and CDR2 YYREEE (reference sequence). The V and J ends lost 5 bases and 3 bases, in that order; junction bases with no gene match: 4. The clonotype was recovered from a human donor in a cohort sampled during active COVID-19. Sequenced: peripheral blood. This rearrangement joins TRBV5-4 to TRBJ2-7, with 11 positions matching TRBD1. As DNA, the CDR3 is TGTGCCAGCAGTTGGGACAGGGGGGACTACGAGCAGTACTTC. Protein: CASSWDRGDYEQYF.